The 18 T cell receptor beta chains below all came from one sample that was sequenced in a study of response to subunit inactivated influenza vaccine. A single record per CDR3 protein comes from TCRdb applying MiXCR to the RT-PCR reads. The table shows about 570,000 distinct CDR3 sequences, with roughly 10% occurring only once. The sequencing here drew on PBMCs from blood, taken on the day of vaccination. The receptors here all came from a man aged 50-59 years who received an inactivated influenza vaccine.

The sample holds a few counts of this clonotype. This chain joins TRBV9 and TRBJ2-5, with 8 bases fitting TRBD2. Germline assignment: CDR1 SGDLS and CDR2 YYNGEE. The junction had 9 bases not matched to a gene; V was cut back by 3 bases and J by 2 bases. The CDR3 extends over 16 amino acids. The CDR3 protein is CASSASATSVQETQYF. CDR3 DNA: TGTGCCAGCAGCGCTTCGGCGACTAGCGTACAAGAGACCCAGTACTTC.

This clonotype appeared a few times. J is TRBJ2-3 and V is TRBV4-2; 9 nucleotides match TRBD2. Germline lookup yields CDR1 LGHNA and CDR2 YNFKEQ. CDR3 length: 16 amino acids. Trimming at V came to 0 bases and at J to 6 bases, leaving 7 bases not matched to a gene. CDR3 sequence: CASSQEGREGRDTQYF. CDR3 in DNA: TGTGCCAGCAGCCAAGAAGGGCGGGAGGGCCGTGATACGCAGTATTTT.

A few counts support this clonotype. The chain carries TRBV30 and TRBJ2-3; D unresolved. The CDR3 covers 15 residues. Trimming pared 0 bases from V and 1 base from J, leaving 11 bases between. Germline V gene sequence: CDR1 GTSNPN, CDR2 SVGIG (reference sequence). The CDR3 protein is CAWSVSMEGTDTQYF. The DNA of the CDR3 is TGTGCCTGGAGTGTTTCGATGGAAGGCACAGATACGCAGTATTTT.

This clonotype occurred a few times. This CDR3 reads CSARDWTSGSYEQYF. The CDR3 region has the DNA TGCAGTGCTAGAGATTGGACTAGCGGTTCCTACGAGCAGTACTTC. The chain employs TRBV20-1 and TRBJ2-7; TRBD2 matches 10 bases. V trimming: 0 bases; J trimming: 1 base; junction bases outside the gene matches: 3. Germline CDR1 is DFQATT and CDR2 is SNEGSKA (reference sequence). The length of the CDR3 is 15 residues.

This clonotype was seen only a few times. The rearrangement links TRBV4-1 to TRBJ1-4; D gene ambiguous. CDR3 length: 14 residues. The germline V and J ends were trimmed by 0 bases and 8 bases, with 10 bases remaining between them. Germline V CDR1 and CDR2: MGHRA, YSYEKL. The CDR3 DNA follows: TGCGCCAGCAGCCAAGAGTCAGATGACGAAAAACTGTTTTTT. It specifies CASSQESDDEKLFF.

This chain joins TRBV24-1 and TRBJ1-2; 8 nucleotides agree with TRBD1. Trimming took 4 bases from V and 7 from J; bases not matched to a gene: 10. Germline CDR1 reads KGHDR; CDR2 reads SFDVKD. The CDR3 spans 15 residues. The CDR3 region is CATSDPDREGSGYTF. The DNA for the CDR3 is TGTGCCACCAGTGACCCGGACAGGGAGGGTAGTGGCTACACCTTC.

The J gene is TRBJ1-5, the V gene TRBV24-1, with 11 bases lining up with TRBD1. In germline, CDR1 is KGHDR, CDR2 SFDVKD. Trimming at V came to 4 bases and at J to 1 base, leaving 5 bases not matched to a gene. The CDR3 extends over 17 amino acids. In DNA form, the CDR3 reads TGTGCCACCAGTGACCGGACAGGGGGCTTGAGCAATCAGCCCCAGCATTTT. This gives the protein CATSDRTGGLSNQPQHF.

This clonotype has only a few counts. CDR3 protein: CATRDRGSYEQYF. In nucleotides, the CDR3 is TGTGCCACCCGGGACAGGGGCTCCTACGAGCAGTACTTC. V gene TRBV19 combines with J gene TRBJ2-7, with 10 bases matching TRBD1. Trimming removed 10 bases from V and 0 bases from J; junction bases left unmatched: 3. This CDR3 is 13 amino acids long. CDR1 is LNHDA, CDR2 SQIVND, per germline (reference sequence).

The CDR3 region has the DNA TGCAGTGCAGAAGGACAGGATAACACCGGGGAGCTGTTTTTT. Its translation is CSAEGQDNTGELFF. The chain joins TRBV20-1 to TRBJ2-2, with 7 bases that match TRBD1. This CDR3 is built from 14 residues. V shed 6 bases, J shed 2 bases, and the junction held 6 bases outside the gene matches. CDR1 and CDR2 (germline): DFQATT, SNEGSKA (reference sequence).

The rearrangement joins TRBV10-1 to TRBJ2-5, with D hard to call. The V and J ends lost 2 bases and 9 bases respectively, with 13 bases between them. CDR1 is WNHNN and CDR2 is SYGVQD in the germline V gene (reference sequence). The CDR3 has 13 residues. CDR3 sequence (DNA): TGCGCCAGCAGTGAGGGACCTCGGTCGGCCCAGTACTTC. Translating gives CASSEGPRSAQYF.

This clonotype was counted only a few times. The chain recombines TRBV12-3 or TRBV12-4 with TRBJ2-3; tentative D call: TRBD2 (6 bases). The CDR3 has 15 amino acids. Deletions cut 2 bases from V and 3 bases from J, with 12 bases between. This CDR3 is CASSLRQAGTDTQYF. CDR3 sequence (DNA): TGTGCCAGCAGTTTAAGGCAGGCGGGGACAGATACGCAGTATTTT.

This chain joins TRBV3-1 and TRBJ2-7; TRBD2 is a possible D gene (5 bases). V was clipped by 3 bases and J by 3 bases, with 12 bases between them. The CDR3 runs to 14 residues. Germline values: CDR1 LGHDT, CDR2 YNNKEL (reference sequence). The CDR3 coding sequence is TGTGCCAGCAGCCATAAATCCGGGAACTACGAGCAGTACTTC. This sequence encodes CASSHKSGNYEQYF.

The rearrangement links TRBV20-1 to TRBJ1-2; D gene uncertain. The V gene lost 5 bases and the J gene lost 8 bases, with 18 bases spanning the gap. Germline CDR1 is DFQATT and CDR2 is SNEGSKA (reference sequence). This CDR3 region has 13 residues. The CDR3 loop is CSAWSSASPGYTF. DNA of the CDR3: TGCAGTGCTTGGTCCTCTGCCTCTCCCGGCTACACCTTC.

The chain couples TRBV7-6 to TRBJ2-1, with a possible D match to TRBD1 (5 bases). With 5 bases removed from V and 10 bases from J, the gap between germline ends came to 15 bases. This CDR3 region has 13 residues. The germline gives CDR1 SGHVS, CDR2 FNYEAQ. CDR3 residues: CASSPGFPGEQFF. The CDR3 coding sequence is TGTGCCAGCAGCCCAGGGTTTCCTGGGGAGCAGTTCTTC.

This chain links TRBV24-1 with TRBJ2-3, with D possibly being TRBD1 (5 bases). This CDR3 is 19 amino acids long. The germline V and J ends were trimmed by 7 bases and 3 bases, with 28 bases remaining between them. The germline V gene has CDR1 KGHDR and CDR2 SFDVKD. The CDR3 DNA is TGTGCCACCAGAGGTCGCCAGGGTGGAAACGGATTAGGGACAGATACGCAGTATTTT. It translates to CATRGRQGGNGLGTDTQYF.

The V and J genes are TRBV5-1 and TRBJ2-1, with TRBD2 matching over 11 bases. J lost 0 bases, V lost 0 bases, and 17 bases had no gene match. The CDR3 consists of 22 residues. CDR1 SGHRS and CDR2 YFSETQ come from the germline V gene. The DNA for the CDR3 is TGCGCCAGCAGCTTGGCCCCCTTTAGGGCTAGCGGGGGGCGGAGCTCCTACAATGAGCAGTTCTTC. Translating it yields CASSLAPFRASGGRSSYNEQFF. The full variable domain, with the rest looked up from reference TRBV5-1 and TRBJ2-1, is KAGVTQTPRYLIKTRGQQVTLSCSPISGHRSVSWYQQTPGQGLQFLFEYFSETQRNKGNFPGRFSGRQFSNSRSEMNVSTLELGDSALYLCASSLAPFRASGGRSSYNEQFFGPGTRLTVL.

The CDR3 here is CASSPGPLRSKNIQYF. CDR3 in DNA: TGTGCCAGCAGCCCCGGGCCCCTGCGATCCAAAAACATTCAGTACTTC. This chain connects TRBV7-2 to TRBJ2-4; D gene uncertain. The V gene lost 5 bases and the J gene lost 2 bases, with 16 bases spanning the gap. Germline V gives CDR1 SGHTA, CDR2 FQGNSA. The CDR3 is made up of 16 amino acids. Looking up the rest from reference TRBV7-2 and TRBJ2-4 gives the full variable domain: GAGVSQSPSNKVTEKGKDVELRCDPISGHTALYWYRQSLGQGLEFLIYFQGNSAPDKSGLPSDRFSAERTGGSVSTLTIQRTQQEDSAVYLCASSPGPLRSKNIQYFGAGTRLSVL.

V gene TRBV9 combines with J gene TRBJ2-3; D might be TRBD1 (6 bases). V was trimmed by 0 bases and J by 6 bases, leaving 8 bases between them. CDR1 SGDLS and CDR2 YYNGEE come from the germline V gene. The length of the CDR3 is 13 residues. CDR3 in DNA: TGTGCCAGCAGCGTAGCAGGGGAGGATACGCAGTATTTT. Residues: CASSVAGEDTQYF.